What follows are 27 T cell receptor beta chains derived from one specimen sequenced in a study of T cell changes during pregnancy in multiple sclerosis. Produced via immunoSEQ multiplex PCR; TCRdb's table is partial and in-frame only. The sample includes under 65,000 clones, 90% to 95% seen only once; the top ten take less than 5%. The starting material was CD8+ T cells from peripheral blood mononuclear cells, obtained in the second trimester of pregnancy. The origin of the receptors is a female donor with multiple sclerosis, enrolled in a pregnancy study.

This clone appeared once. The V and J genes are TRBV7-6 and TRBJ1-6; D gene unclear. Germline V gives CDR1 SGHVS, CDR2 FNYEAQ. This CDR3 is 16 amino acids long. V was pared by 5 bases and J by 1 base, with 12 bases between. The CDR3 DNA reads TGTGCCAGCAGCCCTGAGCGAGGGTCCTATAATTCACCCCTCCACTTT. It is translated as CASSPERGSYNSPLHF.

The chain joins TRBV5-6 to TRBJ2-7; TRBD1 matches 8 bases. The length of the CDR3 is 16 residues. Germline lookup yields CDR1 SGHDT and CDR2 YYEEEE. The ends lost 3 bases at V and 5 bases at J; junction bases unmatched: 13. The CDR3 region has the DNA TGTGCCAGCAGCTCTCCCGACCGACAGGGGCTGGACGAGCAGTACTTC. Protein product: CASSSPDRQGLDEQYF.

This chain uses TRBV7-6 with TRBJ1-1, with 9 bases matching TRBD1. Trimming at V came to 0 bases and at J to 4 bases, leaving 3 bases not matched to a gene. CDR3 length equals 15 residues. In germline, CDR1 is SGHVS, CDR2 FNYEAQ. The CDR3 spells CASSLAGQGGTEAFF. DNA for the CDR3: TGTGCCAGCAGCTTAGCGGGACAGGGTGGCACTGAAGCTTTCTTT.

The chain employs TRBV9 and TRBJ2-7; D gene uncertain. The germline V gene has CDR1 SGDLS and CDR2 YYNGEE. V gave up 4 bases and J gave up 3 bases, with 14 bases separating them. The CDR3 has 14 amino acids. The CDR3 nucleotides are TGTGCCAGCAGCTCGGAAGACTGGAACTACGAGCAGTACTTC. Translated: CASSSEDWNYEQYF. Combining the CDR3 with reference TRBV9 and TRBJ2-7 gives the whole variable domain DSGVTQTPKHLITATGQRVTLRCSPRSGDLSVYWYQQSLDQGLQFLIQYYNGEERAKGNILERFSAQQFPDLHSELNLSSLELGDSALYFCASSSEDWNYEQYFGPGTRLTVT.

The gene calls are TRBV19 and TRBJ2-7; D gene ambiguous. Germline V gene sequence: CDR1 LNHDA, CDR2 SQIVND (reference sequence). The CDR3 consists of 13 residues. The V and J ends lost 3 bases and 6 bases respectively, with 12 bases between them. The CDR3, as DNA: TGTGCCAGTAGTATTTTTTCGGGTCGCGAGCAGTACTTC. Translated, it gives CASSIFSGREQYF.

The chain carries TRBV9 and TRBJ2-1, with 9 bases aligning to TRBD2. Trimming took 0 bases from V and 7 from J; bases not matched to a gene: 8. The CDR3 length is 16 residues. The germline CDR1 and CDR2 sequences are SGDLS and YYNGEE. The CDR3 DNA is TGTGCCAGCAGCGTAGAGGCGGGGGGGCCTAGGAATGAGCAGTTCTTC. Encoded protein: CASSVEAGGPRNEQFF.

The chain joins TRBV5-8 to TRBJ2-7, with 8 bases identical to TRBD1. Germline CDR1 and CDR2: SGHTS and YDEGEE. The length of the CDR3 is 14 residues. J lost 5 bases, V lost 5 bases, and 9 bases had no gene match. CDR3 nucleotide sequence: TGTGCCAGCAGTCGAGGGACAGGAAGCCACGAGCAGTACTTC. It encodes CASSRGTGSHEQYF.

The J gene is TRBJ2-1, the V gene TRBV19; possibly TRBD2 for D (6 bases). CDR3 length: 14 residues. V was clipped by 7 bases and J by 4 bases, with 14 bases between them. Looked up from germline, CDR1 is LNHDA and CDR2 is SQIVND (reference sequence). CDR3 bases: TGTGCCAGTACCCCGGACGGGGGATACAATGAGCAGTTCTTC. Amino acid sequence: CASTPDGGYNEQFF.

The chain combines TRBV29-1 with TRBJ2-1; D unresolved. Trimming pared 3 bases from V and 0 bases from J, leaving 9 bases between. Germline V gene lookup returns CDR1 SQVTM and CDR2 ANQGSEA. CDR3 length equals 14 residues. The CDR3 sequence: CSVDGETSYNEQFF. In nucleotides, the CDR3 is TGCAGCGTTGACGGAGAGACCTCCTACAATGAGCAGTTCTTC.

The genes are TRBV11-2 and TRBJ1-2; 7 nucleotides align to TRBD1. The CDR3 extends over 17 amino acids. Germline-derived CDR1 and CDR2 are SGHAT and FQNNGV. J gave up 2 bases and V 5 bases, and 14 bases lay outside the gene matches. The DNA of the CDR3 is TGTGCCAGCAGCCCGAGGGGGACAGATCCTAGAAACTATGGCTACACCTTC. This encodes CASSPRGTDPRNYGYTF.

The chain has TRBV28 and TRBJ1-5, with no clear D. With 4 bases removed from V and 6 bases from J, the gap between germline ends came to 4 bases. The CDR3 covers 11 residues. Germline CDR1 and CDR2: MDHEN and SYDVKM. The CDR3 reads CASSSGQPQHF. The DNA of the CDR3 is TGTGCCAGCAGTTCAGGTCAGCCCCAGCATTTT.

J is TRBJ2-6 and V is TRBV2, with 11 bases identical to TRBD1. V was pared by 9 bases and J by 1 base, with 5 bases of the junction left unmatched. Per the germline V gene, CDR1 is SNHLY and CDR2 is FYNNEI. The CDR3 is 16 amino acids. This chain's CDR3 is CARGTGGSSGANVLTF. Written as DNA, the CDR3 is TGTGCCAGGGGGACAGGGGGAAGTTCTGGGGCCAACGTCCTGACTTTC.

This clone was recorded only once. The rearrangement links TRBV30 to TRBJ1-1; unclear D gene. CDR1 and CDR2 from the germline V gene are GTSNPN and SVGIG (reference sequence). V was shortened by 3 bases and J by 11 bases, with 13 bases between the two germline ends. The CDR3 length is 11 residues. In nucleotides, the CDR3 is TGTGCCTGGAGAATTGCGTACCGGGCTTTCTTT. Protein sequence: CAWRIAYRAFF. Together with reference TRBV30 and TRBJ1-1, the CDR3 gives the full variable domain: SQTIHQWPATLVQPVGSPLSLECTVEGTSNPNLYWYRQAAGRGLQLLFYSVGIGQISSEVPQNLSASRPQDRQFILSSKKLLLSDSGFYLCAWRIAYRAFFGQGTRLTVV.

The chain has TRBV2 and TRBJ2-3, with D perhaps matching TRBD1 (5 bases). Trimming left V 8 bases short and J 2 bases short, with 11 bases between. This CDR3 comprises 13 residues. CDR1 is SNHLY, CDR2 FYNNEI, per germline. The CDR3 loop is CASRVRDTDTQYF. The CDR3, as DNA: TGTGCCAGCCGGGTCAGGGACACAGATACGCAGTATTTT.

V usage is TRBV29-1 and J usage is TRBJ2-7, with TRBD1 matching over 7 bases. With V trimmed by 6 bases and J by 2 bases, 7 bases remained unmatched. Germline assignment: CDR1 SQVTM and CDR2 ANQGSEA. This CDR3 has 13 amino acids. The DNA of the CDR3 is TGCAGCGTGAGACAGGGATCCCCCTACGAGCAGTACTTC. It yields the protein CSVRQGSPYEQYF.

This chain's CDR3 is CASSSGGSTDTQYF. CDR3 DNA: TGTGCCAGCAGTAGCGGGGGGAGCACAGATACGCAGTATTTT. The chain combines TRBV9 with TRBJ2-3, with 10 bases fitting TRBD2. This CDR3 has 14 amino acids. The trim removed 5 bases at V and 0 bases at J, leaving 0 bases unmatched. CDR1 SGDLS and CDR2 YYNGEE come from the germline V gene.

Written as DNA, the CDR3 is TGTGCCACCAGCTCAGGGGGTTACAATGAGCAGTTCTTC. Its protein is CATSSGGYNEQFF. The V call is TRBV15, the J call TRBJ2-1, with 7 bases matching TRBD1. CDR3 size: 13 residues. V lost 5 bases and J lost 4; bases outside the gene matches: 2. The germline CDR1 and CDR2 sequences are LNHNV and YYDKDF (reference sequence).

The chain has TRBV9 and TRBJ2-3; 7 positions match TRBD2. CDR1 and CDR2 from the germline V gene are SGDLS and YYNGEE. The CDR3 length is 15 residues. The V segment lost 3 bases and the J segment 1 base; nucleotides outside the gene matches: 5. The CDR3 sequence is CASSAFAGGTDTQYF. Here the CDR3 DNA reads TGTGCCAGCAGCGCCTTCGCGGGGGGCACAGATACGCAGTATTTT.

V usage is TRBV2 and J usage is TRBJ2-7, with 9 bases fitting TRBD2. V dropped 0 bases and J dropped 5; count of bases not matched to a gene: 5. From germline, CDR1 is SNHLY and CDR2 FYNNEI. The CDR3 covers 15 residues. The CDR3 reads CASSEAVAGAHEQYF. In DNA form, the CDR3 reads TGTGCCAGCAGTGAAGCTGTAGCGGGAGCCCACGAGCAGTACTTC.

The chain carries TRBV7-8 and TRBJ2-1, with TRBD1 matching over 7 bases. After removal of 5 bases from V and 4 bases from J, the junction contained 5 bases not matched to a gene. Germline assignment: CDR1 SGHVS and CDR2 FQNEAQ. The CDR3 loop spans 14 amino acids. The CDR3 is CASSPRDRYNEQFF. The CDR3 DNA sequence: TGTGCCAGCAGCCCCCGGGACAGATACAATGAGCAGTTCTTC.

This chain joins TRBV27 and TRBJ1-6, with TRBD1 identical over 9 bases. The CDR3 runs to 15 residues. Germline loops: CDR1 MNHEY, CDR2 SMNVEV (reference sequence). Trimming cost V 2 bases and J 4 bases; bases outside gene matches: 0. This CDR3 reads CASSLDRGYNSPLHF. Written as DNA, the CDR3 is TGTGCCAGCAGTTTAGACAGGGGGTATAATTCACCCCTCCACTTT.

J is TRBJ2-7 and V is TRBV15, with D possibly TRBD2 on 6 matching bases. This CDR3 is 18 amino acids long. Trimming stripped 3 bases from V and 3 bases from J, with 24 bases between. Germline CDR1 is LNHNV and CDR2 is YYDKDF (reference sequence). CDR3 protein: CATSRRDPPKHTIYEQYF. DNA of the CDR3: TGTGCCACCAGCAGGCGGGACCCCCCAAAACACACCATCTACGAGCAGTACTTC.

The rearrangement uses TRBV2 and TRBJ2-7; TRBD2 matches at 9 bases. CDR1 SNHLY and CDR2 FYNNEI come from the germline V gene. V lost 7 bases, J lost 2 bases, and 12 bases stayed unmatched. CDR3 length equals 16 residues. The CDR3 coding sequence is TGTGCCAGCATGCTGACTAGCGGACAGTGGACCTACGAGCAGTACTTC. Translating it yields CASMLTSGQWTYEQYF.

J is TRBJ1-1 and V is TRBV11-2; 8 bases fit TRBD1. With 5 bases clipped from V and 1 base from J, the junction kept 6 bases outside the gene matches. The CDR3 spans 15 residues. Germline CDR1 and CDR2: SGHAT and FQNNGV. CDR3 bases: TGTGCCAGCAGCCATGGACAGGGCGAGAACACTGAAGCTTTCTTT. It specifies CASSHGQGENTEAFF.

CDR3 residues: CASSLPSTDTQYF. CDR3 nucleotide sequence: TGTGCCAGCAGTCTCCCTAGCACAGATACGCAGTATTTT. The chain couples TRBV25-1 to TRBJ2-3; D gene uncertain. Germline V lookup: CDR1 MGHDK, CDR2 SYGVNS. The V end lost 5 bases, the J end lost 0 bases, and 6 bases lay between the germline ends. This CDR3 spans 13 amino acids.

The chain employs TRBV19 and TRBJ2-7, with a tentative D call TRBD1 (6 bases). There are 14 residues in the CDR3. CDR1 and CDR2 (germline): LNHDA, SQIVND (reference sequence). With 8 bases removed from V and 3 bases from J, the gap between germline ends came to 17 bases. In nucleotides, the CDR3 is TGTGCCAGTGGATCGGGACAAGGCCGCTACGAGCAGTACTTC. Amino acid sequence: CASGSGQGRYEQYF.

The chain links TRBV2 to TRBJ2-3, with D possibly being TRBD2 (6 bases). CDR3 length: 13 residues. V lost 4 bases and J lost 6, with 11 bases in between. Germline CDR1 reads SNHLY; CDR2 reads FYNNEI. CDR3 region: CASSGAGPDTQYF. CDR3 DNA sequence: TGTGCCAGCAGTGGGGCGGGACCCGATACGCAGTATTTT. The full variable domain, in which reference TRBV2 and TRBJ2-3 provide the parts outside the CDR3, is EPEVTQTPSHQVTQMGQEVILRCVPISNHLYFYWYRQILGQKVEFLVSFYNNEISEKSEIFDDQFSVERPDGSNFTLKIRSTKLEDSAMYFCASSGAGPDTQYFGPGTRLTVL.